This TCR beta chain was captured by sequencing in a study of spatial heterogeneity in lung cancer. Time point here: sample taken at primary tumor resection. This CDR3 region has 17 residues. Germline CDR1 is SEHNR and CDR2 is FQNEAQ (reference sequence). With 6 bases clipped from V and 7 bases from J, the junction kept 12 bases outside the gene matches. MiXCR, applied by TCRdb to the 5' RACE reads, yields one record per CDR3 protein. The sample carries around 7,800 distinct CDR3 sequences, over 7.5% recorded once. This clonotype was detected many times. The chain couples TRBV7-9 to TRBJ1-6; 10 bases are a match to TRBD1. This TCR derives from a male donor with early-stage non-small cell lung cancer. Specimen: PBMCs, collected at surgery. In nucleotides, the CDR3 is TGTGCCAGCAGACCAGGAGGGACAGGGGTAGGGAATTCACCCCTCCACTTT. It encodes CASRPGGTGVGNSPLHF.